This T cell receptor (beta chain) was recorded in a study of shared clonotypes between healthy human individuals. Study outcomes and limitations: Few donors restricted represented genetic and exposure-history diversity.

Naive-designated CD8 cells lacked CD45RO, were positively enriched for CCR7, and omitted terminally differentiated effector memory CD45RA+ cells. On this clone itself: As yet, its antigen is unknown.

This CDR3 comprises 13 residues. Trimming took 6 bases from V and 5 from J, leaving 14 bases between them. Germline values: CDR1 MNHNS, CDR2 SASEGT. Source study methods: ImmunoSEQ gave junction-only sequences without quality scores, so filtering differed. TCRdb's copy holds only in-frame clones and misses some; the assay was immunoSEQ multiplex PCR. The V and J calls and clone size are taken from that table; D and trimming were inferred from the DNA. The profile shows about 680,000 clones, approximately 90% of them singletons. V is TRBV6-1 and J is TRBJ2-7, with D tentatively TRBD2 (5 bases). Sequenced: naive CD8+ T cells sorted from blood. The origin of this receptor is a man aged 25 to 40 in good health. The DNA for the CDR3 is TGTGCCAGCAGGGTCGGCCTCGGGGACGAGCAGTACTTC. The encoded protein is CASRVGLGDEQYF.